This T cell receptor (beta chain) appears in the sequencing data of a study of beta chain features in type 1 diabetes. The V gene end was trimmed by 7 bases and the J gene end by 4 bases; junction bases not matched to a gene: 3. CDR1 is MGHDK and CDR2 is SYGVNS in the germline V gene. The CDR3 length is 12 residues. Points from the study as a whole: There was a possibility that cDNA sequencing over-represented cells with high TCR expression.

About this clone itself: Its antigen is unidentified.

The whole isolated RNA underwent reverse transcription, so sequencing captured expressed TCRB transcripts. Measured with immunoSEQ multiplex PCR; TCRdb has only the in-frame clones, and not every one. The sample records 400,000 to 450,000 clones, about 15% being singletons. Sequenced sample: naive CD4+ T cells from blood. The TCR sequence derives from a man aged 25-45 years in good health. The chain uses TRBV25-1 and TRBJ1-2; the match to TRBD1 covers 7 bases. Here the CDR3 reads CASTTGSYGYTF. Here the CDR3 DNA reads TGTGCCAGCACGACAGGGTCCTATGGCTACACCTTC.